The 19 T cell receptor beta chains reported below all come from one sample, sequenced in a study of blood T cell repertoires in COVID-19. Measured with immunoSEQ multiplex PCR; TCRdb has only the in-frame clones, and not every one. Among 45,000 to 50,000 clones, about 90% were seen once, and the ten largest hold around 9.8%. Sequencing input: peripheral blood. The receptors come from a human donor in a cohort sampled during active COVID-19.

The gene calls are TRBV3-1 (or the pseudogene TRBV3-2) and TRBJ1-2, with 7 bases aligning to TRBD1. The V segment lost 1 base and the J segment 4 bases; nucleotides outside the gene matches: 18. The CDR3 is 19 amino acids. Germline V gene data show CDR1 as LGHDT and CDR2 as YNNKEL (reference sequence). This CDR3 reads CASSQGAYGGQGESYGYTF. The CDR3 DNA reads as TGTGCCAGCAGCCAAGGCGCTTACGGAGGCCAGGGGGAAAGCTATGGCTACACCTTC.

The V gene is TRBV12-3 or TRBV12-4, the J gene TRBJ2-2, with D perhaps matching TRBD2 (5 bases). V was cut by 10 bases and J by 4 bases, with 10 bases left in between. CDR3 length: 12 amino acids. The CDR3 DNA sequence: TGTGCCACCGGGGTCCGCACCGGGGAGCTGTTTTTT. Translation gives CATGVRTGELFF.

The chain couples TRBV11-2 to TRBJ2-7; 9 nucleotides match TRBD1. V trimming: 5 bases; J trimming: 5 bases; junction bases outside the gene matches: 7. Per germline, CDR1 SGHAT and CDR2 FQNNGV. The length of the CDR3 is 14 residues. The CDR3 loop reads CASSPDRGRNEQYF. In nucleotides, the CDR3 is TGTGCCAGCAGCCCGGACAGGGGTAGGAACGAGCAGTACTTC.

CDR3 region: CASSFRDRDQPQHF. CDR3 bases: TGTGCCAGCAGCTTCCGGGACAGAGATCAGCCCCAGCATTTT. The chain recombines TRBV7-2 with TRBJ1-5; TRBD1 matches 7 bases. With V trimmed by 3 bases and J by 5 bases, 4 bases remained unmatched. The CDR3 length is 14 residues. In germline, CDR1 is SGHTA, CDR2 FQGNSA.

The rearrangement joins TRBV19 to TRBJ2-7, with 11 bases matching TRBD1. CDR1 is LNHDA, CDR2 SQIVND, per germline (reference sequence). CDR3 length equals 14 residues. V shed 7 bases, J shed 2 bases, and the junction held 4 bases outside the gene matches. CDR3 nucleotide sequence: TGTGCCAGTAAGAGGGGACAGGGGGCCTACGAGCAGTACTTC. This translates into CASKRGQGAYEQYF.

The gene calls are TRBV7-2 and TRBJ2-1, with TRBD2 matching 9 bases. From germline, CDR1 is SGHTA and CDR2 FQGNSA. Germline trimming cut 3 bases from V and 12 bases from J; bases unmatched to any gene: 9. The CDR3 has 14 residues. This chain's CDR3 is CASSFSGTSIMQFF. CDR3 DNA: TGTGCCAGCAGCTTCTCCGGGACTAGCATAATGCAGTTCTTC.

The CDR3 DNA reads TGCGCCAGCAGCTTCGAGGATTCACCCCTCCACTTT. Its protein is CASSFEDSPLHF. The chain recombines TRBV5-1 with TRBJ1-6; D uncertain. Looked up from germline, CDR1 is SGHRS and CDR2 is YFSETQ. Deletions cut 2 bases from V and 8 bases from J, with 5 bases between. This CDR3 has 12 residues.

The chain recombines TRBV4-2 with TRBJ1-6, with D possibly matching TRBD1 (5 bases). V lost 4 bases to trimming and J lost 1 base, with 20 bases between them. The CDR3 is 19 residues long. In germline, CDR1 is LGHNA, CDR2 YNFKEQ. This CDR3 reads CASSPIEGERVSYNSPLHF. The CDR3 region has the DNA TGTGCCAGCAGCCCTATCGAAGGGGAAAGGGTGTCCTATAATTCACCCCTCCACTTT.

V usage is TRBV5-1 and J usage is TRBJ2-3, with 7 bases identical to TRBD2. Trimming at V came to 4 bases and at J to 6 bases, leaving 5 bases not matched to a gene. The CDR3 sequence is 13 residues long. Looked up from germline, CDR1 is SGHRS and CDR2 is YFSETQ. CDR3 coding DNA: TGCGCCAGCAGCGGTGGGACTATGGATACGCAGTATTTT. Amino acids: CASSGGTMDTQYF.

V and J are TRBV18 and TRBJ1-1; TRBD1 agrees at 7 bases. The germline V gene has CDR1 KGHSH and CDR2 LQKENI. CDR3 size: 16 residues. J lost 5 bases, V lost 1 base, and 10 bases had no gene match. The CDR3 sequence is CASSPLATGFGTEAFF. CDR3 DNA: TGTGCCAGCTCACCACTCGCGACAGGGTTCGGGACTGAAGCTTTCTTT.

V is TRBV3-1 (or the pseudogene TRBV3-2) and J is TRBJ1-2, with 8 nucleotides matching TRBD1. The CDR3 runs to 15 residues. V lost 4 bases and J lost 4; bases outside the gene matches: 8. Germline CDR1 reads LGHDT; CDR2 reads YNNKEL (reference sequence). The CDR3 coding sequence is TGTGCCAGCAGCCCCCATGACAGGGGAGGCTATGGCTACACCTTC. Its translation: CASSPHDRGGYGYTF.

The CDR3 DNA reads TGTGCCAGCAGTTTATCCAGCGGGGGGAATAATGAGCAGTTCTTC. It specifies CASSLSSGGNNEQFF. The chain has TRBV27 and TRBJ2-1, with TRBD2 identical over 9 bases. The junction had 4 bases not matched to a gene; V was cut back by 0 bases and J by 7 bases. The CDR3 has 15 amino acids. Germline-derived CDR1 and CDR2 are MNHEY and SMNVEV (reference sequence).

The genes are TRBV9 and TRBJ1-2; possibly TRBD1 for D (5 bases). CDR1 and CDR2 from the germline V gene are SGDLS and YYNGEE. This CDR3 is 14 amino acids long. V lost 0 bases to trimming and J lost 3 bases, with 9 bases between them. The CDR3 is CASSVGGEDYGYTF. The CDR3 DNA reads TGTGCCAGCAGCGTAGGAGGGGAGGACTATGGCTACACCTTC.

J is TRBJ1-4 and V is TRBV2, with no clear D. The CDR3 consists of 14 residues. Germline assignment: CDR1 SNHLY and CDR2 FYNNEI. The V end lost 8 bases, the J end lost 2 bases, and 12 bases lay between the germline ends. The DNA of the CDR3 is TGTGCCAGCTCCAGAGCGTACACTAATGAAAAACTGTTTTTT. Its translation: CASSRAYTNEKLFF.

As DNA, the CDR3 is TGTGCCAGCAGCCCCGGAACGGGACTAGCGGGGGGTCAAGAGACCCAGTACTTC. Amino acids: CASSPGTGLAGGQETQYF. J is TRBJ2-5 and V is TRBV9, with 15 bases fitting TRBD2. The CDR3 loop spans 18 amino acids. Germline V CDR1 and CDR2: SGDLS, YYNGEE. The junction had 9 bases not matched to a gene; V was cut back by 4 bases and J by 2 bases. Using reference TRBV9 and TRBJ2-5 for the parts outside the CDR3, the full variable domain is DSGVTQTPKHLITATGQRVTLRCSPRSGDLSVYWYQQSLDQGLQFLIQYYNGEERAKGNILERFSAQQFPDLHSELNLSSLELGDSALYFCASSPGTGLAGGQETQYFGPGTRLLVL.

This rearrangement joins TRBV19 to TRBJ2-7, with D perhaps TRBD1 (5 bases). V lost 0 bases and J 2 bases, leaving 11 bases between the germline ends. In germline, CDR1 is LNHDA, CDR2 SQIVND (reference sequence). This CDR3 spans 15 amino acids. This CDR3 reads CASSIEAGPTYEQYF. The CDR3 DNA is TGTGCCAGTAGTATAGAGGCAGGGCCCACCTACGAGCAGTACTTC. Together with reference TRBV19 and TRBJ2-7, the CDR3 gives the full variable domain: DGGITQSPKYLFRKEGQNVTLSCEQNLNHDAMYWYRQDPGQGLRLIYYSQIVNDFQKGDIAEGYSVSREKKESFPLTVTSAQKNPTAFYLCASSIEAGPTYEQYFGPGTRLTVT.

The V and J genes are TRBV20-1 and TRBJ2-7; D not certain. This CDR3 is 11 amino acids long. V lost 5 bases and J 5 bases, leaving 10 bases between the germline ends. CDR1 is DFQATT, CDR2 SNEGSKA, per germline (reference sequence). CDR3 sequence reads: CSAGPQDEQYF. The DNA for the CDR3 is TGCAGTGCTGGCCCGCAGGACGAGCAGTACTTC.

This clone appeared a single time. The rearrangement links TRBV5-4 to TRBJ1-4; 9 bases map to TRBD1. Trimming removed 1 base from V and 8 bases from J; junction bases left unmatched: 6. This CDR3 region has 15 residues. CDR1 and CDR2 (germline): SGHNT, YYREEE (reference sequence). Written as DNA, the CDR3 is TGTGCCAGCAGCTTGACCGGGACAGGGAGAGAAAAACTGTTTTTT. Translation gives CASSLTGTGREKLFF.

CDR3 protein: CASSLSVYSNQPQHF. CDR3 nucleotides: TGTGCCAGCAGCTTGTCGGTTTATAGCAATCAGCCCCAGCATTTT. The chain employs TRBV7-8 and TRBJ1-5; D uncertain. CDR3 size: 15 residues. Germline CDR1 and CDR2: SGHVS and FQNEAQ. The V and J ends lost 3 bases and 0 bases respectively, with 9 bases between them.